This T cell receptor (beta chain) was sequenced for a study of PD-1 blockade in mismatch repair-deficient tumors. Regarding the study as a whole: Tumor-resident clones, often undetectable pretreatment in blood, expanded then contracted after pembrolizumab.

CDR1 and CDR2 from the germline V gene are MDHEN and SYDVKM. The CDR3 contains 14 residues. Between the trimmed V and J ends, which lost 3 bases and 5 bases, there was a span of 11 bases. Every patient had mismatch repair deficiency by PCR or immunohistochemistry. This clone appeared once. The antigen is undetermined. Clones were read by immunoSEQ multiplex PCR, and TCRdb kept only the in-frame ones, dropping some. The data contain approximately 63,000 clones, approximately 88% of them singletons. The material sequenced was peripheral blood, taken 52 weeks after starting pembrolizumab. The chain is built from TRBV28 and TRBJ2-1; D not resolved. The origin of this receptor is an adult with mismatch repair-deficient cancer. The CDR3 DNA reads as TGTGCCAGCAGTTTTTCTCCCCCCCACAATGAGCAGTTCTTC. Its protein is CASSFSPPHNEQFF.